Shown below are 8 T cell receptor beta chains from a single sample sequenced in a study of T cells expressing NK-cell markers. Following a re-call of the 5' RACE reads, TCRdb has one entry per CDR3 protein and lacks DNA. The sample totals roughly 300,000 distinct CDR3 sequences; its top ten clones hold roughly 4.2%. The sequenced sample was blood T cells: a sorted CD56 or NKG2C T cell subset, CD4+ or CD8+ T cells, or bulk PBMC T cells (not recorded which). The source of these receptors is a woman aged 18-69 years in good health.

The V and J genes are TRBV4-3 and TRBJ1-6; TCRdb names TRBD1, which stays unverified in the absence of DNA. From germline, CDR1 is LGHNA and CDR2 YSLEER. There are 17 residues in the CDR3. This CDR3 is CASSQEVGGQYNSPLHF.

V gene TRBV20-1 combines with J gene TRBJ2-7; no DNA is available, so the TRBD1 call from TCRdb remains unchecked. The CDR3 contains 12 residues. The germline CDR1 and CDR2 sequences are DFQATT and SNEGSKA (reference sequence). This CDR3 reads CSANLQGSEQYF.

V usage is TRBV11-2 and J usage is TRBJ2-3; as DNA is missing, the TRBD2 call by TCRdb cannot be tested. CDR1 is SGHAT, CDR2 FQNNGV, per germline. This CDR3 region has 20 residues. The CDR3 loop is CASSPRTPSGAWNPTDTQYF. Full variable domain (remainder filled in from reference TRBV11-2 and TRBJ2-3): EAGVAQSPRYKIIEKRQSVAFWCNPISGHATLYWYQQILGQGPKLLIQFQNNGVVDDSQLPKDRFSAERLKGVDSTLKIQPAKLEDSAVYLCASSPRTPSGAWNPTDTQYFGPGTRLTVL.

The CDR3 region is CSVETGATYNEQFF. V gene TRBV29-1 combines with J gene TRBJ2-1; the D call from TCRdb, TRBD1, cannot be confirmed without DNA. CDR1 and CDR2 from the germline V gene are SQVTM and ANQGSEA. The CDR3 has 14 residues.

The chain uses TRBV20-1 and TRBJ1-1; TCRdb designates TRBD1, a call that cannot be tested without DNA. The germline gives CDR1 DFQATT, CDR2 SNEGSKA (reference sequence). This CDR3 is built from 13 residues. CDR3 in amino acids: CSAPRDRGTEAFF.

The chain recombines TRBV25-1 with TRBJ1-2. The CDR3 consists of 15 residues. The germline CDR1 and CDR2 sequences are MGHDK and SYGVNS. This chain's CDR3 is CASSELDGEGRGYTF.

The chain recombines TRBV25-1 with TRBJ2-5. Germline V gene sequence: CDR1 MGHDK, CDR2 SYGVNS. The CDR3 is 12 amino acids. Here the CDR3 reads CASSEGLGAQYF.

The chain links TRBV10-1 to TRBJ2-2. Germline values: CDR1 WNHNN, CDR2 SYGVQD (reference sequence). The CDR3 is 14 amino acids. CDR3 in amino acids: CASSEGANTGELFF.